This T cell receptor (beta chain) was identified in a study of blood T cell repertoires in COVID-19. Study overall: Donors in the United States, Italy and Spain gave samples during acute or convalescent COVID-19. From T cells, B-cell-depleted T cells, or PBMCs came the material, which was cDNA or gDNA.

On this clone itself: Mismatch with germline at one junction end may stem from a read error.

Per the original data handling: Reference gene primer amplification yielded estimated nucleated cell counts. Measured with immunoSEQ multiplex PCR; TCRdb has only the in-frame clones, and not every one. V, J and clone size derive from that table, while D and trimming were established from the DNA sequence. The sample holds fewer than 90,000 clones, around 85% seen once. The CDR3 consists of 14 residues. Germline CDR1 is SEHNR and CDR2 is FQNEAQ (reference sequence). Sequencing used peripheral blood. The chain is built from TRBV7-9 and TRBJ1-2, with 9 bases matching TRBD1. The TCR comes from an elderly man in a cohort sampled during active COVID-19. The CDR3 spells CASSLAGQGPPSDF. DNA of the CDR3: TGTGCCAGCAGCTTAGCGGGACAGGGCCCACCTTCAGACTTC.